A selection of T cell receptor beta chains follows, all from one sample in a study of cytomegalovirus exposure and HLA in healthy donors. Repertoires were generated with immunoSEQ multiplex PCR, while TCRdb's copy carries only in-frame clones and drops some. The profile shows some 150,000 clones, 83% of them singletons. The specimen was PBMCs. These receptors were collected from a man aged 35 to 55 in good health and CMV-seronegative. Both conserved end residues are trimmed from each CDR3. Fields, in order: J gene, V gene, clone size, CDR3 protein. A clone size is listed for some rows: how often the clone was seen (once, few, many), or a class if it is expanded.

TRBJ2-7	TRBV4-2	.	ASSQTSGTTYEQY
TRBJ2-7	TRBV19	.	ASGRGNSYEQY
TRBJ2-1	TRBV2	.	ASSSPPRGQGENNEQF
TRBJ2-3	TRBV13	.	ASSPVTRRDTQY
TRBJ1-1	TRBV27	.	ASISPTREAF
TRBJ2-1	TRBV18	.	ASSPPIRDRAFNEQF
TRBJ2-7	TRBV27	once	ATPGDSLYEQY
TRBJ2-7	TRBV18	.	ASSPRGGYGSEQY
TRBJ2-2	TRBV5-8	.	ASSFPGGKDTGELF
TRBJ2-5	TRBV4-1	.	ASSQGYTGGQETQY
TRBJ1-5	TRBV12-5	few	ASALDTIAGNQPQH
TRBJ2-1	TRBV5-8	.	ASRGRDSGNEQF
TRBJ2-2	TRBV28	few	ASSPPQGANTGELF
TRBJ2-3	TRBV5-1	.	ASSLPKAGTDTQY
TRBJ2-7	TRBV5-1	.	ASSLGQSYEQY
TRBJ2-3	TRBV6-6	.	ASRPGGATDTQY
TRBJ2-3	TRBV18	.	ASSLQGSHSTDTQY
TRBJ2-2	TRBV18	.	ASSPLGQGNTGELF
TRBJ2-3	TRBV4-1	.	ASSQDARTSTDTQY
TRBJ2-7	TRBV7-2	.	ASSLGISGVYEQY
TRBJ1-2	TRBV5-6	once	ASSFAAANYGYT
TRBJ1-2	TRBV11-2	.	ASSPGDTDYGYT
TRBJ2-3	TRBV7-9	.	ASSPGVSTDTQY
TRBJ2-3	TRBV6-5	.	ASSYGRDGTDTQY
TRBJ1-2	TRBV7-2	.	ASSTENYGYT
TRBJ1-6	TRBV6-5	.	ASSVDRVNSPLH
TRBJ1-4	TRBV6-1	.	ASSGTRATNEKLF
TRBJ2-7	TRBV9	.	ASAKGTENYEQY
TRBJ1-6	TRBV7-2	.	ASSHRPGTIYNSPLH
TRBJ2-3	TRBV7-2	.	ASSLKHTDTQY
TRBJ1-2	TRBV7-8	.	ASSFLNIRVNYGYT
TRBJ2-5	TRBV9	few	ASSVDSSETQY
TRBJ1-2	TRBV14	few	ASSSGSDYGYT
TRBJ2-5	TRBV6-6	.	ASSYSRGQETQY
TRBJ1-6	TRBV5-1	.	ASSLDSPISSYNSPLH
TRBJ2-2	TRBV7-2	.	ASSFRLAGVNTGELF
TRBJ2-5	TRBV14	few	ASSYLSGGQETQY
TRBJ1-5	TRBV6-5	.	ASTDGNQPQH
TRBJ2-7	TRBV2	once	ASTPRGQTYEQY
TRBJ1-4	TRBV10-3	.	AISDGTSNEKLF
TRBJ2-2	TRBV7-9	once	ASSLRGTSGGGELF
TRBJ2-7	TRBV5-1	.	ASSPRTGGGYEQY
TRBJ2-7	TRBV28	.	ASRGGGADWGEQY
TRBJ2-3	TRBV10-3	.	AISEIERSTDTQY
TRBJ1-2	TRBV28	.	ASSTGQGNRGYT
TRBJ2-5	TRBV11-2	.	ASSFGGGFEETQY
TRBJ2-5	TRBV5-1	.	ASSLTGGRETQY
TRBJ2-2	TRBV28	.	ASSYPTGLASATGELF
TRBJ2-1	TRBV11-2	.	ASTSGSSYNEQF
TRBJ1-1	TRBV10-3	once	AISTGVNTEAF
TRBJ1-5	TRBV2	.	ASRPNTSNQPQH